These T cell receptor beta chains were read from a single sample in a study of T cells in localized non-small cell lung cancer. Here immunoSEQ multiplex PCR was the method, and the copy in TCRdb shows in-frame clones only, minus some. The data show approximately 7,000 clones, about 21% seen once. The sequenced sample was lung tumor tissue, obtained before any cancer treatment. The receptors were gathered from a man aged 40 to 70 with stage III squamous cell lung carcinoma. Each CDR3 is given with its conserved first and last residue. Fields, in order: D gene, J gene, V gene, clone size, CDR3 DNA, CDR3 protein. The D gene is left open where the match is weak. Clone size appears in some rows only: once, few, many, or a class for an expanded clone.

>.|TRBJ1-2|TRBV11-3|few
TGTGCCAGCAGCCGGGACGGCGGATCCTATGGCTACACCTTC
CASSRDGGSYGYTF
>TRBD1|TRBJ2-1|TRBV11-3|few
TGTGCCAGCAGCTTAGAGCCGGGACAGGGATCCTACAATGAGCAGTTCTTC
CASSLEPGQGSYNEQFF
>.|TRBJ2-4|TRBV25-1|.
TGTGCCAGCAGTGAGGTCTCTGGGAACATTCAGTACTTC
CASSEVSGNIQYF
>.|TRBJ1-1|TRBV30|few
TGTGCCTGGAGTCATTTAGGGGCGAACACTGAAGCTTTCTTT
CAWSHLGANTEAFF
>TRBD1|TRBJ1-2|TRBV11-3|.
TGTGCCAGCAGCCAGGATCCGGGACAGGGGAGTGTTGGCTACACCTTC
CASSQDPGQGSVGYTF
>.|TRBJ2-3|TRBV11-3|many
TGTGCCAGCACCCCTCCGGGCGCGGGAGATACGCAGTATTTT
CASTPPGAGDTQYF
>.|TRBJ1-1|TRBV5-1|.
TGCGCCAGCAGCTTGGCCACGAGAGTGGGGGTGAACACTGAAGCTTTCTTT
CASSLATRVGVNTEAFF
>TRBD2|TRBJ2-1|TRBV6-8|few
TGTGCCAGCAGCTATCTAGCGGGACGCTACAATGAGCAGTTCTTC
CASSYLAGRYNEQFF
>.|TRBJ2-1|TRBV11-3|few
TGTGCCAGCAGCTTAAGCGGACAGTACAATGAGCAGTTCTTC
CASSLSGQYNEQFF
>TRBD2|TRBJ2-1|TRBV5-1|.
TGCGCCAGCAGCTTGGAGCTAGCGGGAGAAGGTGAGCAGTTCTTC
CASSLELAGEGEQFF
>.|TRBJ1-2|TRBV6-8|few
TGTGCCAGCAGCCCTACAGGGTTCTATGGCTACACCTTC
CASSPTGFYGYTF
>.|TRBJ1-2|TRBV23-1|.
TGCGCCAGCAGTCAATCGTCCGACCCGGAGGGGATCTGTGGCTACACCTTC
CASSQSSDPEGICGYTF
>.|TRBJ2-5|TRBV11-3|many
TGTGCCAGCAGCTTAACTTCGGGAGTGGGAGAGACCCAGTACTTC
CASSLTSGVGETQYF
>.|TRBJ1-2|TRBV6-8|.
TGTGCCATCAGTGTAGTAGCGGACTATGGCTACACCTTC
CAISVVADYGYTF
>.|TRBJ2-7|TRBV28|.
TGTGCCAGCAGTTTATCACACGACGAGCAGTACTTC
CASSLSHDEQYF
>TRBD1|TRBJ2-7|TRBV30|.
TGTGCCTGGAGGGTTTGGACAGGGTGGGGCTACGAGCAGTACTTC
CAWRVWTGWGYEQYF
>.|TRBJ1-2|TRBV11-3|few
TGTGCCAGCAGCACCCTGCCGGGCGGGAACTATGGCTACACCTTC
CASSTLPGGNYGYTF
>TRBD1|TRBJ2-7|TRBV29-1|few
TGCAGCGTTGGAGGGACAGGGTTCTACGAGCAGTACTTC
CSVGGTGFYEQYF
>.|TRBJ2-1|TRBV9|medium-sized
TGTGCCAGCAGCGCCTCTAGCGAATCCTACAATGAGCAGTTCTTC
CASSASSESYNEQFF
>TRBD1|TRBJ1-5|TRBV5-1|.
TGCGCCAGCAGCTTGGAGGGGACAGGAGATCAGCCCCAGCATTTT
CASSLEGTGDQPQHF
>TRBD1|TRBJ2-7|TRBV11-3|few
TGTGCCAGCAGCTTCCCGACAGGGGGGCCCTCCGCGCAGTACTTC
CASSFPTGGPSAQYF
>.|TRBJ2-3|TRBV9|few
TGTGCCAGCAGCGTAGCAGGGGGGGAACTCACAGATACGCAGTATTTT
CASSVAGGELTDTQYF
>.|TRBJ2-4|TRBV11-3|few
TGTGCCAGCAGCTTGTCAGCGAGGGCGGACATTCAGTACTTC
CASSLSARADIQYF
>.|TRBJ1-1|TRBV6-8|few
TGTGCCAGCGGACGACAGGACACTGAAGCTTTCTTT
CASGRQDTEAFF
>TRBD1|TRBJ2-7|TRBV6-8|.
TGTGCCAGCAGTTACTCGGGACAGGGCTCCTACGAGCAGTACTTC
CASSYSGQGSYEQYF
>TRBD1|TRBJ2-1|TRBV6-8|many
TGTGCCAGCAGTTACTCCAGGGGGACAGGCTCCTACAATGAGCAGTTCTTC
CASSYSRGTGSYNEQFF
>TRBD2|TRBJ2-7|TRBV6-8|few
TGTGCCAGCAGCGGGGGGGTTTTCCACGAGCAGTACTTC
CASSGGVFHEQYF
>TRBD1|TRBJ2-7|TRBV5-1|.
TGCGCCAGCAGCCAGGGACAGGCCATATCCTACGAGCAGTACTTC
CASSQGQAISYEQYF
>.|TRBJ1-5|TRBV6-8|medium-sized
TGTGCCAGCAGTTACTCACCCGAGTATAGCAATCAGCCCCAGCATTTT
CASSYSPEYSNQPQHF
>.|TRBJ2-1|TRBV11-3|.
TGTGCCAGCAGCTTGCCAGGCAGCTCCTACAATGAGCAGTTCTTC
CASSLPGSSYNEQFF
>.|TRBJ2-2|TRBV6-8|few
TGTGCCAGCAGTCACTACCGAAAGAGAAACACCGGGGAGCTGTTTTTT
CASSHYRKRNTGELFF
>.|TRBJ1-4|TRBV6-8|few
TGTGCCAGCAGTCCCCAATCCTCTAATGAAAAACTGTTTTTT
CASSPQSSNEKLFF
>.|TRBJ1-4|TRBV28|few
TGTGCCAGCAGAAGTTGGAGATCTGGGGGAACAACTAATGAAAAACTGTTTTTT
CASRSWRSGGTTNEKLFF
>.|TRBJ1-1|TRBV5-1|.
TGCGCCAGCAGCTTGGCCAAGGGGAACACTGAAGCTTTCTTT
CASSLAKGNTEAFF
>.|TRBJ2-7|TRBV28|.
TGTGCCAGCAGTTTCGGGAGCTACGAGCAGTACTTC
CASSFGSYEQYF
>TRBD2|TRBJ2-3|TRBV19|.
TGTGCCAGTAGTATGACCCGCGGGAGGAATACGCAGTATTTT
CASSMTRGRNTQYF
>TRBD2|TRBJ2-7|TRBV15|.
TGTGCCACCAGCAGAGATAGCGGGCGGTTGGAGCAGTACTTC
CATSRDSGRLEQYF
>.|TRBJ1-1|TRBV11-3|many
TGTGCCAGCAGCCACGGTGGGAGGGGCACTGAAGCTTTCTTT
CASSHGGRGTEAFF
>.|TRBJ1-4|TRBV28|.
TGTGCCAGCAATCCCTCGGGGGGCCGTAATGAAAAACTGTTTTTT
CASNPSGGRNEKLFF
>TRBD2|TRBJ2-7|TRBV11-3|few
TGTGCCAGCAGCCCCACTAGCGGGGGATACGAGCAGTACTTC
CASSPTSGGYEQYF
>TRBD2|TRBJ2-1|TRBV11-3|.
TGTGCCAGCAGCCCTAGCGGGAGGCTTTACAATGAGCAGTTCTTC
CASSPSGRLYNEQFF
>TRBD2|TRBJ2-4|TRBV2|.
TGTGCCAGCAGCGGGACTATAAATTGGGACATTCAGTACTTC
CASSGTINWDIQYF
>.|TRBJ1-3|TRBV9|.
TGTGCCACCATTCCATGGCGCGAGTACGTAAGCTCTGGAAACACCATATATTTT
CATIPWREYVSSGNTIYF
>TRBD2|TRBJ2-3|TRBV6-8|.
TGTGCCAGCAGCTCCCCTCTCGGGAGGGCCACAGATACGCAGTATTTT
CASSSPLGRATDTQYF
>.|TRBJ2-5|TRBV6-8|.
TGTGCCAGCAGTTCCTACACGATCCCAGAGACCCAGTACTTC
CASSSYTIPETQYF
>.|TRBJ2-7|TRBV18|few
TGTGCCAGCTCACCAGGGCCCCCGAAGAACGAGCAGTACTTC
CASSPGPPKNEQYF
>.|TRBJ2-7|TRBV28|.
TGTGCCAGCAGCCCGAGCACTACCCCCTACGAGCAGTACTTC
CASSPSTTPYEQYF
>TRBD1|TRBJ2-7|TRBV5-1|.
TGCGCCAGCAGCACACGGGACAGGTTGTACGAGCAGTACTTC
CASSTRDRLYEQYF